A selection of T cell receptor beta chains follows, all from one sample in a study of patients and donors after allogeneic stem cell transplantation. TCRdb reanalysed the RT-PCR reads using MiXCR and keeps one entry per CDR3 protein. The repertoire has hundreds of thousands of distinct CDR3 sequences, 16% of them found once; the top ten carry just over 7%. Sequencing was performed on blood, either unsorted or a sorted T cell fraction (not recorded which). Receptor source: a human donor who was either an allogeneic HSCT recipient or a stem cell or donor lymphocyte infusion donor (not recorded which). It is not recorded whose cells these are; they may come from a transplant donor. Both conserved end residues are part of each CDR3. A D gene is named only where the DNA matches it firmly. A row's size may be missing; if present it is once, few, many or a size class.

v_call: TRBV4-1
clone_size: -
j_call: TRBJ2-4
d_call: TRBD2
cdr3_aa: CASSQEIPGLAGPGQNIQYF
cdr3_nt: TGCGCCAGCAGCCAAGAGATCCCGGGACTAGCGGGGCCCGGCCAAAACATTCAGTACTTC

v_call: TRBV27
clone_size: many
j_call: TRBJ2-5
d_call: TRBD2
cdr3_aa: CASSSLVAGAAIRETQYF
cdr3_nt: TGTGCCAGCAGTTCGTTAGTAGCGGGAGCGGCGATAAGGGAGACCCAGTACTTC

v_call: TRBV7-9
clone_size: -
j_call: TRBJ2-1
d_call: TRBD2
cdr3_aa: CASSYPTSGSFNEQFF
cdr3_nt: TGTGCCAGCAGCTACCCGACTAGCGGGAGTTTTAATGAGCAGTTCTTC

v_call: TRBV7-9
clone_size: -
j_call: TRBJ2-3
d_call: TRBD2
cdr3_aa: CASSPRGLAISDTQYF
cdr3_nt: TGTGCCAGCAGCCCGCGGGGACTAGCAATATCCGATACGCAGTATTTT

v_call: TRBV29-1
clone_size: many
j_call: TRBJ2-7
d_call: -
cdr3_aa: CSVYEQYF
cdr3_nt: TGCAGCGTTTACGAGCAGTACTTC

v_call: TRBV3-1
clone_size: -
j_call: TRBJ2-3
d_call: -
cdr3_aa: CASSQDRRLHSTDTQYF
cdr3_nt: TGTGCCAGCAGCCAAGACCGGCGACTCCATTCCACAGATACGCAGTATTTT

v_call: TRBV24-1
clone_size: -
j_call: TRBJ2-5
d_call: TRBD1
cdr3_aa: CATSDWDRGSQETQYF
cdr3_nt: TGTGCCACCAGTGATTGGGACAGGGGGTCCCAAGAGACCCAGTACTTC

v_call: TRBV7-3
clone_size: many
j_call: TRBJ2-2
d_call: TRBD2
cdr3_aa: CASSRSGSNTGELFF
cdr3_nt: TGTGCCAGCAGCCGTAGCGGGTCGAACACCGGGGAGCTGTTTTTT

v_call: TRBV11-2
clone_size: few
j_call: TRBJ2-3
d_call: TRBD2
cdr3_aa: CASKVGRVPDTQYF
cdr3_nt: TGTGCCAGCAAGGTCGGGAGGGTCCCAGATACGCAGTATTTT

v_call: TRBV7-6
clone_size: few
j_call: TRBJ2-1
d_call: -
cdr3_aa: CASSFLGHNEQFF
cdr3_nt: TGTGCCAGCAGCTTTCTAGGCCACAATGAGCAGTTCTTC

v_call: TRBV6-1
clone_size: -
j_call: TRBJ1-2
d_call: TRBD1
cdr3_aa: CASRGSQGGYGYTF
cdr3_nt: TGTGCCAGCAGAGGATCACAGGGGGGCTATGGCTACACCTTC

v_call: TRBV5-1
clone_size: few
j_call: TRBJ2-2
d_call: -
cdr3_aa: CASSFVLSNTGELFF
cdr3_nt: TGCGCCAGCAGCTTTGTATTATCGAACACCGGGGAGCTGTTTTTT

v_call: TRBV30
clone_size: -
j_call: TRBJ2-1
d_call: TRBD2
cdr3_aa: CAWSTQGTSGNNEQFF
cdr3_nt: TGTGCCTGGAGTACTCAGGGGACTAGCGGCAACAATGAGCAGTTCTTC

v_call: TRBV4-1
clone_size: few
j_call: TRBJ1-2
d_call: -
cdr3_aa: CASSQVQGKEPTF
cdr3_nt: TGCGCCAGCAGCCAAGTGCAGGGCAAGGAGCCCACCTTC

v_call: TRBV12-3/TRBV12-4
clone_size: -
j_call: TRBJ1-1
d_call: -
cdr3_aa: CASSFMGHTEAFF
cdr3_nt: TGTGCCAGCAGTTTCATGGGTCACACTGAAGCTTTCTTT

v_call: TRBV4-1
clone_size: -
j_call: TRBJ2-3
d_call: -
cdr3_aa: CASSLTRGKVQGRGTDTQYF
cdr3_nt: TGCGCCAGCAGCCTTACCAGGGGAAAAGTCCAGGGAAGGGGCACAGATACGCAGTATTTT

v_call: TRBV2
clone_size: many
j_call: TRBJ2-3
d_call: TRBD2
cdr3_aa: CASNGLAGRTDTQYF
cdr3_nt: TGTGCCAGCAATGGACTAGCGGGCCGCACAGATACGCAGTATTTT

v_call: TRBV20-1
clone_size: -
j_call: TRBJ1-3
d_call: TRBD1
cdr3_aa: CSARWDSRSGNTIYF
cdr3_nt: TGCAGTGCTAGATGGGACAGCCGCTCTGGAAACACCATATATTTT

v_call: TRBV29-1
clone_size: few
j_call: TRBJ1-2
d_call: -
cdr3_aa: CSVLPGGGYTF
cdr3_nt: TGCAGCGTTCTTCCTGGAGGTGGCTACACCTTC

v_call: TRBV21-1
clone_size: -
j_call: TRBJ2-5
d_call: -
cdr3_aa: CASTLGVEETQYF
cdr3_nt: TGTGCCAGCACCCTTGGGGTGGAGGAGACCCAGTACTTC

v_call: TRBV6-1
clone_size: few
j_call: TRBJ1-5
d_call: -
cdr3_aa: CASKRGRVDQPQHF
cdr3_nt: TGTGCCAGCAAACGGGGCAGGGTAGACCAGCCCCAGCATTTT

v_call: TRBV19
clone_size: -
j_call: TRBJ2-2
d_call: TRBD2
cdr3_aa: CASSILAGSTGELFF
cdr3_nt: TGTGCCAGTAGTATACTAGCGGGATCAACCGGGGAGCTGTTTTTT

v_call: TRBV5-1
clone_size: -
j_call: TRBJ2-7
d_call: TRBD2
cdr3_aa: CASSWGTSASYEQYF
cdr3_nt: TGCGCCAGCAGCTGGGGGACTAGCGCCTCCTACGAGCAGTACTTC

v_call: TRBV6-1
clone_size: -
j_call: TRBJ1-2
d_call: -
cdr3_aa: CASHADPGGTSNYGYTF
cdr3_nt: TGTGCCAGCCATGCCGACCCGGGAGGGACCTCTAACTATGGCTACACCTTC

v_call: TRBV12-3/TRBV12-4
clone_size: many
j_call: TRBJ1-2
d_call: -
cdr3_aa: CASSFGDNRFGYTF
cdr3_nt: TGTGCCAGCAGTTTCGGGGACAACAGGTTCGGCTACACCTTC

v_call: TRBV3-1
clone_size: many
j_call: TRBJ2-2
d_call: TRBD2
cdr3_aa: CASSLRKTSGRSGELFF
cdr3_nt: TGTGCCAGCAGCCTAAGGAAGACTAGCGGGAGATCCGGGGAGCTGTTTTTT

v_call: TRBV6-4
clone_size: many
j_call: TRBJ1-5
d_call: -
cdr3_aa: CASSDSMGLQPQHF
cdr3_nt: TGTGCCAGCAGTGACTCGATGGGGCTACAGCCCCAGCATTTT

v_call: TRBV27
clone_size: -
j_call: TRBJ1-6
d_call: -
cdr3_aa: CASSIRLSGGNSPLHF
cdr3_nt: TGTGCCAGCAGCATTAGGCTCTCGGGCGGAAATTCACCCCTCCACTTT

v_call: TRBV27
clone_size: few
j_call: TRBJ1-2
d_call: TRBD1
cdr3_aa: CASSSRDRRYGYTF
cdr3_nt: TGTGCCAGCAGTTCCCGGGACAGGAGGTATGGCTACACCTTC

v_call: TRBV6-1
clone_size: few
j_call: TRBJ1-1
d_call: -
cdr3_aa: CASGQGLNTEAFF
cdr3_nt: TGTGCCAGCGGGCAGGGGCTGAACACTGAAGCTTTCTTT

v_call: TRBV19
clone_size: -
j_call: TRBJ1-5
d_call: TRBD1
cdr3_aa: CASSRRDSSNQPQHF
cdr3_nt: TGTGCCAGTAGTCGCCGGGACAGCAGCAATCAGCCCCAGCATTTT

v_call: TRBV2
clone_size: -
j_call: TRBJ1-4
d_call: -
cdr3_aa: CASSTRHMGNEKLFF
cdr3_nt: TGTGCCAGCAGTACCCGGCATATGGGTAATGAAAAACTGTTTTTT

v_call: TRBV6-2/TRBV6-3
clone_size: -
j_call: TRBJ2-7
d_call: -
cdr3_aa: CASSYSVGIGYYEQYF
cdr3_nt: TGTGCCAGCAGTTACTCGGTTGGGATAGGGTACTACGAGCAGTACTTC

v_call: TRBV10-3
clone_size: -
j_call: TRBJ2-5
d_call: -
cdr3_aa: CAISGGIWETQYF
cdr3_nt: TGTGCCATCAGTGGGGGGATTTGGGAGACCCAGTACTTC

v_call: TRBV5-1
clone_size: -
j_call: TRBJ1-2
d_call: TRBD1
cdr3_aa: CASSFLPGQGAYGYTF
cdr3_nt: TGCGCCAGCAGCTTTCTCCCGGGACAGGGAGCCTATGGCTACACCTTC

v_call: TRBV5-6
clone_size: -
j_call: TRBJ2-7
d_call: -
cdr3_aa: CASSPRAREFEQYF
cdr3_nt: TGTGCCAGCAGCCCAAGGGCCAGGGAATTCGAGCAGTACTTC